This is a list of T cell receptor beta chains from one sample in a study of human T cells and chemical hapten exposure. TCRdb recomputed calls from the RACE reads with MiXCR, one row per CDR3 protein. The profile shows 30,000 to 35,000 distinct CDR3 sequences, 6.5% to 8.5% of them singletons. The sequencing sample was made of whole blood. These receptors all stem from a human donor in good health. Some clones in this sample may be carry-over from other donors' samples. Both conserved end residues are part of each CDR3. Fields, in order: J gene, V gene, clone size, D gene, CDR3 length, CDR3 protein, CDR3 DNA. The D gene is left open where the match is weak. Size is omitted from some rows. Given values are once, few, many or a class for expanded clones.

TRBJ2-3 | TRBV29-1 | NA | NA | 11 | CSASWPDTQYF | TGCAGTGCTAGCTGGCCAGATACGCAGTATTTT
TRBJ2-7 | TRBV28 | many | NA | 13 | CASSSGDVYEQYF | TGTGCCAGCAGTTCAGGAGATGTCTACGAGCAGTACTTC
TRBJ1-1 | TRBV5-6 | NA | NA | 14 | CASRGAGGTTEAFF | TGTGCCAGCAGGGGGGCGGGGGGTACCACTGAAGCTTTCTTT
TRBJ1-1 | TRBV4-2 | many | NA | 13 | CASSQDPDTEAFF | TGTGCCAGCAGCCAAGATCCGGACACTGAAGCTTTCTTT
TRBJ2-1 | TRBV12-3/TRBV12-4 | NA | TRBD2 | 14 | CASRLRGVLNEQFF | TGTGCCAGCAGGCTCCGGGGGGTACTGAATGAGCAGTTCTTC
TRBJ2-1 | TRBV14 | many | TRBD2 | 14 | CASSYRAGGREQFF | TGTGCCAGCAGCTATAGAGCGGGGGGACGTGAGCAGTTCTTC
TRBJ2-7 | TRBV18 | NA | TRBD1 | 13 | CASSQGAAYEQYF | TGTGCCAGCTCACAGGGGGCGGCATACGAGCAGTACTTC
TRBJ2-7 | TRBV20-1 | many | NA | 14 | CSASEAGFSYEQYF | TGCAGTGCTAGTGAGGCAGGGTTTTCCTACGAGCAGTACTTC
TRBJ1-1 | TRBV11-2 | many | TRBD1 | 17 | CASSLRTGSLSNTEAFF | TGTGCCAGCAGCCTCCGGACAGGGAGCCTTTCGAACACTGAAGCTTTCTTT
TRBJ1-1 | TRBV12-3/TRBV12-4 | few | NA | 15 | CASSAGGTRNTEAFF | TGTGCCAGCAGTGCCGGGGGCACACGGAACACTGAAGCTTTCTTT
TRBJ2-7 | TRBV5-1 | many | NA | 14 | CASSSQVPPAEQYF | TGCGCCAGCAGCTCACAGGTCCCCCCCGCCGAGCAGTACTTC
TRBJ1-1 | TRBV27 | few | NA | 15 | CASSRSTGGDTEAFF | TGTGCCAGCAGCCGCTCCACAGGAGGGGACACTGAAGCTTTCTTT
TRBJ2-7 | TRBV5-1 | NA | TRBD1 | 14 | CASSGLDRGSEQYF | TGCGCCAGCAGCGGCCTGGACAGGGGTAGCGAGCAGTACTTC
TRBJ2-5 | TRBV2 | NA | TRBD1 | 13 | CASSGDRQETQYF | TGTGCCAGCAGTGGGGACAGACAAGAGACCCAGTACTTC
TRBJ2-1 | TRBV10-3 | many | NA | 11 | CAISGRGLKFF | TGTGCCATCAGTGGGCGCGGATTGAAGTTCTTC
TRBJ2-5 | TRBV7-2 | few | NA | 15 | CASSLVSGFQETQYF | TGTGCCAGCAGCTTAGTCTCGGGGTTCCAAGAGACCCAGTACTTC
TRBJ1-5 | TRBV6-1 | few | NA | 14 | CASSLQDSNQPQHF | TGTGCCAGCAGCTTACAGGATAGCAATCAGCCCCAGCATTTT
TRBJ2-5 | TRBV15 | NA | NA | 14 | CATSRGCEMETQYF | TGTGCCACCAGCCGCGGCTGCGAAATGGAGACCCAGTACTTC
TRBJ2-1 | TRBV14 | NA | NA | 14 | CASSLRLLGAEQFF | TGTGCCAGCAGCCTTCGTTTGCTAGGAGCTGAGCAGTTCTTC
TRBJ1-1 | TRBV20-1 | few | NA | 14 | CSARKSILYTEAFF | TGCAGTGCTAGAAAGTCAATTCTTTACACTGAAGCTTTCTTT
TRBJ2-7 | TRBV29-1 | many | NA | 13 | CSVEREDLGGQYF | TGCAGCGTTGAAAGGGAGGATCTTGGCGGGCAGTACTTC
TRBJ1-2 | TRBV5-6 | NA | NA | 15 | CASSLVQGKNYGYTF | TGTGCCAGCAGCTTGGTACAGGGTAAGAACTATGGCTACACCTTC
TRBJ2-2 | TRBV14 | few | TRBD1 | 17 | CASSRSRGTGNTGELFF | TGTGCCAGCAGCCGGTCCCGGGGGACAGGGAACACCGGGGAGCTGTTTTTT
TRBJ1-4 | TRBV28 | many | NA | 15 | CASSLSHPGLFGLFF | TGTGCCAGCAGTTTATCACACCCGGGGTTGTTCGGTCTGTTTTTT
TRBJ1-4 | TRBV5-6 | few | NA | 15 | CASSLSGGEMGKLFF | TGTGCCAGCAGCTTGTCAGGAGGAGAGATGGGAAAACTGTTTTTT
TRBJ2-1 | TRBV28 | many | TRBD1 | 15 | CASRGTGGSYNEQFF | TGTGCCAGCAGAGGCACAGGGGGCTCCTACAATGAGCAGTTCTTC
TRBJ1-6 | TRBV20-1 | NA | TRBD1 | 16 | CSARDRGTGLYSPLHF | TGCAGTGCTAGAGATCGTGGGACAGGTTTGTATTCACCCCTCCACTTT
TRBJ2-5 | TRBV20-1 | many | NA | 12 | CSVKLSEETQYF | TGCAGTGTAAAGCTCTCCGAAGAGACCCAGTACTTC
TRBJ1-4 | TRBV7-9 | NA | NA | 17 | CASSVATSRAGNEKLFF | TGTGCCAGCAGCGTAGCGACATCCAGGGCCGGTAATGAAAAACTGTTTTTT
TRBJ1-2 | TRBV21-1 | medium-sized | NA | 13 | CASPRRGQLSYTF | TGTGCCAGCCCTCGAAGAGGACAACTGTCCTACACCTTC
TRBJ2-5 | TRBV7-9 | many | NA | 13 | CASSSGSQETQYF | TGTGCCAGCAGTTCCGGGTCCCAAGAGACCCAGTACTTC
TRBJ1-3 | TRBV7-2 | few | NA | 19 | CASSLNVYGASISGNTIYF | TGTGCCAGCAGCTTAAATGTGTACGGGGCATCAATCTCTGGAAACACCATATATTTT
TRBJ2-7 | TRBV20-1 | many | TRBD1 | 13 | CSARSGTGSEQYF | TGCAGTGCTAGATCCGGGACAGGGTCCGAGCAGTACTTC
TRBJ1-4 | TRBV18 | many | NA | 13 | CASSPGLGEKLFF | TGTGCCAGCTCACCGGGGCTTGGTGAAAAACTGTTTTTT
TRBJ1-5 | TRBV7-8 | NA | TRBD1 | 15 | CASSERDRGRQPQHF | TGTGCCAGCAGCGAGAGGGACAGGGGGCGTCAGCCCCAGCATTTT
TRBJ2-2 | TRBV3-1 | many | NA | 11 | CASSQGVELFF | TGTGCCAGCAGCCAAGGGGTGGAGCTGTTTTTT
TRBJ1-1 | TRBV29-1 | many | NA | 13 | CSVGPDDQRRAFF | TGCAGCGTGGGTCCGGACGACCAACGACGGGCTTTCTTT
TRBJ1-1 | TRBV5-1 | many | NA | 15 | CASSFAGRGKTEAFF | TGCGCCAGCAGCTTTGCTGGGAGGGGTAAGACTGAAGCTTTCTTT
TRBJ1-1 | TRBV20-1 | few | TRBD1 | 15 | CSAAPLQGSYTEAFF | TGCAGTGCTGCCCCCCTACAGGGGTCTTACACTGAAGCTTTCTTT
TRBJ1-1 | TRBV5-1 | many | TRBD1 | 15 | CASSTLTGGRTEAFF | TGCGCCAGCAGCACCTTGACAGGGGGCCGCACTGAAGCTTTCTTT
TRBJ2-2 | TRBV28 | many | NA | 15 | CASSSGFRNTGELFF | TGTGCCAGCAGTTCCGGGTTCCGAAACACCGGGGAGCTGTTTTTT
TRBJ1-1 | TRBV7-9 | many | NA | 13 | CASSFAVNTEAFF | TGTGCCAGCAGCTTCGCAGTGAACACTGAAGCTTTCTTT
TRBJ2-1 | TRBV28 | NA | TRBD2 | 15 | CASWVSGRCRNEQFF | TGTGCCAGCTGGGTTAGCGGGAGATGCAGAAATGAGCAGTTCTTC
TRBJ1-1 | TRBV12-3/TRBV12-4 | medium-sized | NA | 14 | CASSLEGSRAEAFF | TGTGCCAGCAGTTTAGAGGGCAGTAGGGCTGAAGCTTTCTTT
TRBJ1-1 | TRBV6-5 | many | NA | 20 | CASSYSIGSPSFKQGAEAFF | TGTGCCAGCAGTTACTCGATTGGCAGTCCAAGTTTCAAACAGGGAGCCGAAGCTTTCTTT
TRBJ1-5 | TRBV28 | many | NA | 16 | CASSFGQGYGNQPQHF | TGTGCCAGCAGTTTTGGGCAGGGATATGGCAATCAGCCCCAGCATTTT
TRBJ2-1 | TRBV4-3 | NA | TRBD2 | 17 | CTSSQPPWAGEYNEQFF | TGCACCAGCAGCCAACCTCCCTGGGCGGGGGAATACAATGAGCAGTTCTTC
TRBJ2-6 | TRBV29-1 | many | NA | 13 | CSVGVSGANVLTF | TGCAGCGTTGGTGTCTCTGGGGCCAACGTCCTGACTTTC
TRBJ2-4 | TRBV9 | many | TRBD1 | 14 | CASSVEQGDNIQYF | TGTGCCAGCAGCGTAGAACAGGGGGATAACATTCAGTACTTC
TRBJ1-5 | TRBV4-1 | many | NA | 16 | CASSQEEQGGDQPQHF | TGCGCCAGCAGCCAAGAGGAACAGGGTGGGGATCAGCCCCAGCATTTT
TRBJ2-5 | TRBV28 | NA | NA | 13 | CASGTAREETQYF | TGTGCCAGCGGAACCGCCCGGGAAGAGACCCAGTACTTC
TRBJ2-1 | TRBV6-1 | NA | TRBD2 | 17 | CASSELRASGGYNEQFF | TGTGCCAGCAGTGAACTGAGGGCTAGCGGGGGATACAATGAGCAGTTCTTC
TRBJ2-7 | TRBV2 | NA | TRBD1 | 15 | CASVPPGDRDYQQYF | TGTGCCAGCGTGCCCCCCGGGGACAGGGATTACCAGCAGTACTTC
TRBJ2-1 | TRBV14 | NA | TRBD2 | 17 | CASSQDLTGTSGSVQFF | TGTGCCAGCAGCCAAGATTTGACCGGGACTAGCGGTTCAGTTCAGTTCTTC
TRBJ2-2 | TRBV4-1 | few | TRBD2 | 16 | CASSQEPSGNTGELFF | TGCGCCAGCAGCCAAGAGCCTAGCGGTAACACCGGGGAGCTGTTTTTT
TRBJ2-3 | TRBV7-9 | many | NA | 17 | CASSPLPTGTRRDTQYF | TGTGCCAGCAGCCCTCTACCTACAGGGACCCGCCGGGATACGCAGTATTTT
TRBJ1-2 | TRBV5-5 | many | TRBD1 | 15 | CASSLGTGSDYGYTF | TGTGCCAGCAGCTTAGGGACAGGGTCGGACTATGGCTACACCTTC
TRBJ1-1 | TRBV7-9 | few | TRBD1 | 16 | CASILLGGTGGTEAFF | TGTGCCAGCATCCTCCTGGGGGGGACAGGGGGGACTGAAGCTTTCTTT
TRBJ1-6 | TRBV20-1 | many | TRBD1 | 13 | CSARGTGRVPLHF | TGCAGTGCTAGAGGGACAGGCCGGGTACCCCTCCACTTT